This TCR beta chain was recorded in a study of blood T cell repertoires in COVID-19. This clone was seen a single time. Some clones are missing from TCRdb's copy, which holds only in-frame ones; the method was immunoSEQ multiplex PCR. Of 55,000 to 85,000 clones detected, 90% appear once; the ten largest clones hold approximately 4.9%. Germline V CDR1 and CDR2: LNHNV, YYDKDF (reference sequence). This CDR3 has 15 residues. The J segment lost 6 bases and the V segment lost 5 bases, leaving 7 bases of the junction unmatched. The clonotype was recovered from a woman in her late teens or twenties with acute or convalescent COVID-19. What was sequenced was peripheral blood. V is TRBV15 and J is TRBJ1-4; 9 nucleotides agree with TRBD1. CDR3 residues: CATSGDRGRDEKLFF. The CDR3 DNA is TGTGCCACCAGCGGCGACAGGGGGAGGGATGAAAAACTGTTTTTT.